This TCR beta chain is from a study of shared clonotypes between healthy human individuals. Findings and caveats of the study: Owing to a small donor count, the genetic and exposure-history diversity represented was limited.

Details on this clone: The target antigen is unknown.

TCRdb's table, derived via immunoSEQ multiplex PCR, lists solely in-frame clones and lacks some. Among 490,000 or so clones, around three quarters were seen once, and the ten largest hold about 12%. Germline lookup yields CDR1 SGHTA and CDR2 FQGTGA. Trimming removed 2 bases at V and 4 bases at J, with 12 bases between. The CDR3 loop spans 14 amino acids. This receptor was obtained from a woman aged 40 to 55 in good health. Some clones in this sample may be carry-over from other donors' samples. The sample taken for sequencing was PBMCs. The V gene is TRBV7-3, the J gene TRBJ2-7, with D unclear. The DNA for the CDR3 is TGTGCCAGCAGCTTATCCCCTGACTCGTACGAGCAGTACTTC. Its translation is CASSLSPDSYEQYF.